The 30 T cell receptor beta chains in this list originate from one sample, sequenced in a study of T cell responses to AZD1222 COVID-19 vaccine. Produced via immunoSEQ multiplex PCR; TCRdb's table is partial and in-frame only. The repertoire holds more than 100,000 clones, with about 90% as singletons. Specimen: peripheral blood, collected on day 0 of AZD1222 vaccination. The receptor set was obtained from an adult in good health.

The chain couples TRBV5-1 to TRBJ2-7; no firm D call. CDR1 SGHRS and CDR2 YFSETQ come from the germline V gene. This CDR3 is built from 16 residues. Trimming removed 0 bases from V and 2 bases from J, with 15 bases in between. In DNA, the CDR3 is TGCGCCAGCAGCTTGGCTGTGGGCAGATTCACCTACGAGCAGTACTTC. Translated: CASSLAVGRFTYEQYF. Using reference TRBV5-1 and TRBJ2-7 for the parts outside the CDR3, the full variable domain is KAGVTQTPRYLIKTRGQQVTLSCSPISGHRSVSWYQQTPGQGLQFLFEYFSETQRNKGNFPGRFSGRQFSNSRSEMNVSTLELGDSALYLCASSLAVGRFTYEQYFGPGTRLTVT.

CDR3 DNA sequence: TGTGCCAGCAGTTTGCGGCAGTTAGGTCGGCTCAATTCACCCCTCCACTTT. This codes for CASSLRQLGRLNSPLHF. The J gene is TRBJ1-6, the V gene TRBV28; D gene unclear. The length of the CDR3 is 17 residues. Trimming shortened V by 3 bases and J by 7 bases, and 19 bases separated the two germline ends. Germline V gene sequence: CDR1 MDHEN, CDR2 SYDVKM.

The V call is TRBV29-1, the J call TRBJ2-3; 7 bases line up with TRBD2. This CDR3 is built from 16 residues. Trimming cost V 7 bases and J 0 bases; bases outside gene matches: 13. CDR1 and CDR2 (germline): SQVTM, ANQGSEA. CDR3 amino acids: CSGGSPRGRSTDTQYF. CDR3 bases: TGCAGCGGTGGGTCCCCGCGGGGGAGAAGCACAGATACGCAGTATTTT.

V gene TRBV2 combines with J gene TRBJ1-6; D might be TRBD1 (5 bases). Between the trimmed V and J ends, which lost 7 bases and 10 bases, there was a span of 14 bases. From germline, CDR1 is SNHLY and CDR2 FYNNEI. CDR3 length: 13 amino acids. The CDR3 spells CASIQGGRSPLHF. In nucleotides, the CDR3 is TGTGCCAGCATTCAGGGCGGGCGCTCACCCCTCCACTTT.

The rearrangement links TRBV10-1 to TRBJ1-1; D ambiguous. V shed 1 base and J shed 4 bases, with 10 bases lying between them. Germline-derived CDR1 and CDR2 are WNHNN and SYGVQD (reference sequence). CDR3 length equals 14 residues. This CDR3 reads CASSEWGTSTEAFF. CDR3 DNA sequence: TGCGCCAGCAGTGAGTGGGGTACGAGCACTGAAGCTTTCTTT.

V gene TRBV5-4 combines with J gene TRBJ2-7; 7 positions match TRBD2. The V and J ends lost 7 bases and 3 bases, in that order; junction bases with no gene match: 10. CDR1 and CDR2 from the germline V gene are SGHNT and YYREEE (reference sequence). This CDR3 contains 14 residues. The CDR3 DNA follows: TGTGCCAGCGGGGGTGGGGAGGGGATCTACGAGCAGTACTTC. Amino acid sequence: CASGGGEGIYEQYF.

This chain connects TRBV13 to TRBJ1-4, with D possibly being TRBD1 (5 bases). The CDR3 consists of 17 residues. V was pared by 5 bases and J by 8 bases, with 24 bases between. The germline CDR1 and CDR2 sequences are PRHDT and FYEKMQ (reference sequence). CDR3 residues: CASSQASGGRLREKLFF. CDR3 DNA: TGTGCCAGCAGCCAGGCAAGCGGGGGAAGATTACGGGAAAAACTGTTTTTT.

This chain joins TRBV5-8 and TRBJ1-1; maybe TRBD1 (5 bases). Germline-derived CDR1 and CDR2 are SGHTS and YDEGEE. This CDR3 region has 12 residues. Trimming pared 4 bases from V and 7 bases from J, leaving 11 bases between. This chain's CDR3 is CASSMTEIEAFF. DNA for the CDR3: TGTGCCAGCAGCATGACAGAGATTGAAGCTTTCTTT.

The chain is built from TRBV11-3 and TRBJ1-1; D uncertain. V gave up 5 bases and J gave up 4 bases, with 14 bases separating them. Germline CDR1 is SGHNT and CDR2 is YENEEA. CDR3 length equals 14 residues. The CDR3: CASSPLLPGTEAFF. The CDR3 DNA is TGTGCCAGCAGCCCCCTCCTTCCGGGCACTGAAGCTTTCTTT.

This clone was seen more than once but under ten times. The rearrangement uses TRBV4-2 and TRBJ1-5; the D gene is possibly TRBD1 (5 bases). The CDR3 has 17 residues. The V gene's germline CDR1 is LGHNA and CDR2 YNFKEQ. V lost 1 base and J 3 bases, leaving 16 bases between the germline ends. The DNA for the CDR3 is TGTGCCAGCAGCCAAGCCCAGGGTGAGAGGAACAATCAGCCCCAGCATTTT. Its protein is CASSQAQGERNNQPQHF.

This clone was seen more than once but under ten times. V gene TRBV7-8 combines with J gene TRBJ1-2, with 8 bases aligning to TRBD1. CDR3 length: 15 amino acids. The germline CDR1 and CDR2 sequences are SGHVS and FQNEAQ. After removal of 1 base from V and 6 bases from J, the junction contained 7 bases not matched to a gene. The CDR3 nucleotides are TGTGCCAGCAGCTTAGACCCGGACAGGGCTCATGGCTACACCTTC. Translation: CASSLDPDRAHGYTF.

V and J are TRBV5-1 and TRBJ1-1; 7 nucleotides align to TRBD1. Germline trimming cut 1 base from V and 1 base from J; bases unmatched to any gene: 4. Germline V lookup: CDR1 SGHRS, CDR2 YFSETQ. This CDR3 comprises 15 residues. Written as DNA, the CDR3 is TGCGCCAGCAGCTTGCAGGGACAGCCGAACACTGAAGCTTTCTTT. Translating gives CASSLQGQPNTEAFF. Filled out from reference TRBV5-1 and TRBJ1-1, the complete variable domain reads KAGVTQTPRYLIKTRGQQVTLSCSPISGHRSVSWYQQTPGQGLQFLFEYFSETQRNKGNFPGRFSGRQFSNSRSEMNVSTLELGDSALYLCASSLQGQPNTEAFFGQGTRLTVV.

This chain links TRBV12-5 with TRBJ2-7; D may be TRBD1 (5 bases). Germline V CDR1 and CDR2: LGHNT, FRNRAP. The CDR3 runs to 14 residues. Trimming shortened V by 3 bases and J by 2 bases, and 11 bases separated the two germline ends. Here the CDR3 reads CASGFGHHTYEQYF. Here the CDR3 DNA reads TGTGCTAGTGGTTTTGGACACCATACCTACGAGCAGTACTTC. Full variable domain (missing parts from reference TRBV12-5 and TRBJ2-7): DARVTQTPRHKVTEMGQEVTMRCQPILGHNTVFWYRQTMMQGLELLAYFRNRAPLDDSGMPKDRFSAEMPDATLATLKIQPSEPRDSAVYFCASGFGHHTYEQYFGPGTRLTVT.

The chain employs TRBV5-4 and TRBJ2-1, with TRBD1 matching over 10 bases. The CDR3 has 16 residues. Unmatched junction bases numbered 1, after V lost 0 bases and J lost 1 base. The germline V gene has CDR1 SGHNT and CDR2 YYREEE (reference sequence). DNA of the CDR3: TGTGCCAGCAGCTTGGGGGGACAGGGGTCCTACAATGAGCAGTTCTTC. Its protein product is CASSLGGQGSYNEQFF.

The chain carries TRBV19 and TRBJ1-1; D is undetermined. V lost 3 bases and J lost 3, with 11 bases in between. CDR1 LNHDA and CDR2 SQIVND come from the germline V gene (reference sequence). The CDR3 totals 14 residues. CDR3 bases: TGTGCCAGTAGTATCGCCTTCGGAGACACTGAAGCTTTCTTT. It codes for CASSIAFGDTEAFF.

V usage is TRBV12-5 and J usage is TRBJ1-5; D is undetermined. This CDR3 spans 17 amino acids. Germline CDR1 reads LGHNT; CDR2 reads FRNRAP. V was shortened by 0 bases and J by 5 bases, with 17 bases between the two germline ends. CDR3 residues: CASGLVLGGSGHQPQHF. The CDR3, as DNA: TGTGCTAGTGGTTTGGTACTGGGTGGGAGTGGGCATCAGCCCCAGCATTTT.

The table lists this clone with a count of one. The rearrangement links TRBV4-2 to TRBJ2-1; 8 bases agree with TRBD1. CDR1 LGHNA and CDR2 YNFKEQ come from the germline V gene. The CDR3 is made up of 19 amino acids. The V and J ends lost 6 bases and 0 bases, in that order; junction bases with no gene match: 16. CDR3 sequence: CASSPEDRVPPSSYNEQFF. The CDR3 DNA reads TGTGCCAGCAGTCCAGAGGACAGGGTTCCCCCTAGCTCCTACAATGAGCAGTTCTTC.

The genes are TRBV10-3 and TRBJ1-1; 8 bases map to TRBD1. Per the germline V gene, CDR1 is ENHRY and CDR2 is SYGVKD. Trimming at V came to 7 bases and at J to 2 bases, leaving 6 bases not matched to a gene. This CDR3 is 14 amino acids long. The DNA for the CDR3 is TGTGCCATCAAGGCGGCAGGGGGCAACACTGAAGCTTTCTTT. Its translation is CAIKAAGGNTEAFF.

This clone occurred a few times. This sequence joins TRBV30 and TRBJ1-4; D unclear. Trimming shortened V by 2 bases and J by 0 bases, and 10 bases separated the two germline ends. Germline V gene sequence: CDR1 GTSNPN, CDR2 SVGIG (reference sequence). This CDR3 spans 15 amino acids. Written as DNA, the CDR3 is TGTGCCTGGAGTAAGGGCCCCGCAACTAATGAAAAACTGTTTTTT. It encodes CAWSKGPATNEKLFF.

The V gene is TRBV6-5, the J gene TRBJ2-7, with TRBD2 matching 10 bases. From germline, CDR1 is MNHEY and CDR2 SVGAGI. The CDR3 has 14 amino acids. V trimming: 7 bases; J trimming: 6 bases; junction bases outside the gene matches: 9. CDR3 coding DNA: TGTGCCAGCAACATGCTAGCGGGAGTATCCGAGCAGTACTTC. It encodes CASNMLAGVSEQYF.

The genes are TRBV7-9 and TRBJ1-3, with D tentatively TRBD1 (5 bases). CDR3 size: 16 residues. Germline V lookup: CDR1 SEHNR, CDR2 FQNEAQ (reference sequence). Trimming removed 5 bases at V and 3 bases at J, with 17 bases between. DNA for the CDR3: TGTGCCAGCAGCCCGACCCCGACAGTTTTTGGAAACACCATATATTTT. This encodes CASSPTPTVFGNTIYF.

The genes are TRBV7-2 and TRBJ1-2; D unclear. CDR1 and CDR2 (germline): SGHTA, FQGNSA. V was shortened by 0 bases and J by 7 bases, with 12 bases between the two germline ends. The CDR3 consists of 14 residues. CDR3 bases: TGTGCCAGCAGCTTAGCCTCCATAAGTTCTGGCTACACCTTC. Residues: CASSLASISSGYTF.

The chain recombines TRBV3-1 (or the pseudogene TRBV3-2) with TRBJ1-2; 8 bases are a match to TRBD1. This CDR3 is 13 amino acids long. Germline V lookup: CDR1 LGHDT, CDR2 YNNKEL (reference sequence). Trimming cost V 4 bases and J 4 bases; bases outside gene matches: 2. CDR3 in DNA: TGTGCCAGCAGCCCAGGACAGGGCTATGGCTACACCTTC. It codes for CASSPGQGYGYTF.

This clone was counted only a few times. This chain links TRBV7-8 with TRBJ2-7; 8 bases line up with TRBD1. From germline, CDR1 is SGHVS and CDR2 FQNEAQ. The ends lost 5 bases at V and 3 bases at J; junction bases unmatched: 6. This CDR3 has 14 amino acids. DNA of the CDR3: TGTGCCAGCAGCCCTACTGGACAGGGCTACGAGCAGTACTTC. Protein sequence: CASSPTGQGYEQYF.

The V gene is TRBV12-5, the J gene TRBJ2-5; a possible D gene is TRBD1 (6 bases). Trimming removed 0 bases from V and 2 bases from J, with 13 bases in between. Germline V gene lookup returns CDR1 LGHNT and CDR2 FRNRAP. The CDR3 totals 16 residues. CDR3 loop: CASGLVQWDKQETQYF. DNA for the CDR3: TGTGCTAGTGGTTTGGTACAGTGGGACAAGCAAGAGACCCAGTACTTC. Together with reference TRBV12-5 and TRBJ2-5, the CDR3 gives the full variable domain: DARVTQTPRHKVTEMGQEVTMRCQPILGHNTVFWYRQTMMQGLELLAYFRNRAPLDDSGMPKDRFSAEMPDATLATLKIQPSEPRDSAVYFCASGLVQWDKQETQYFGPGTRLLVL.

This clone was detected once. This CDR3 is CASSQTWSTGNTIYF. The DNA of the CDR3 is TGCGCCAGCAGCCAGACGTGGTCAACTGGAAACACCATATATTTT. V usage is TRBV5-1 and J usage is TRBJ1-3, with D hard to call. CDR3 length: 15 residues. Trimming pared 4 bases from V and 2 bases from J, leaving 13 bases between. Germline assignment: CDR1 SGHRS and CDR2 YFSETQ. The entire variable domain, with the rest obtained from reference TRBV5-1 and TRBJ1-3, is as follows: KAGVTQTPRYLIKTRGQQVTLSCSPISGHRSVSWYQQTPGQGLQFLFEYFSETQRNKGNFPGRFSGRQFSNSRSEMNVSTLELGDSALYLCASSQTWSTGNTIYFGEGSWLTVV.

This chain uses TRBV5-4 with TRBJ2-3; no firm D call. V lost 0 bases, J lost 4 bases, and 6 bases lay in between. Germline CDR1 and CDR2: SGHNT and YYREEE (reference sequence). This CDR3 is built from 13 residues. CDR3 DNA sequence: TGTGCCAGCAGCTTGGCGTTAGCAGATACGCAGTATTTT. This codes for CASSLALADTQYF.

The V call is TRBV7-2, the J call TRBJ1-4; 8 bases map to TRBD1. Per the germline V gene, CDR1 is SGHTA and CDR2 is FQGNSA. The CDR3 has 15 amino acids. Trimming at V came to 6 bases and at J to 1 base, leaving 4 bases not matched to a gene. This CDR3 reads CASRQGGLTNEKLFF. CDR3 coding DNA: TGTGCCAGCAGACAGGGGGGATTAACTAATGAAAAACTGTTTTTT.

V usage is TRBV5-1 and J usage is TRBJ1-2; tentative D call: TRBD1 (6 bases). V was cut by 4 bases and J by 6 bases, with 28 bases left in between. CDR1 and CDR2 from the germline V gene are SGHRS and YFSETQ. The CDR3 has 18 amino acids. CDR3 coding DNA: TGCGCCAGCAGCCGGGCGGGTAGGACAGTCGACTTTAAACATGGCTACACCTTC. As protein: CASSRAGRTVDFKHGYTF.

The chain has TRBV7-9 and TRBJ1-2; no definite D call. The CDR3 runs 14 residues. V lost 0 bases, J lost 4 bases, and 9 bases lay in between. The germline V gene encodes CDR1 SEHNR and CDR2 FQNEAQ (reference sequence). In DNA, the CDR3 is TGTGCCAGCAGCTTAGCAGTAGCCTTCTATGGCTACACCTTC. This translates into CASSLAVAFYGYTF.